This is a list of T cell receptor beta chains from one sample in a study of OX40 agonist ivuxolimab in advanced cancers. Assay: immunoSEQ multiplex PCR; the TCRdb copy retains only in-frame clones and omits some. This table has approximately 100,000 clones, 70% to 90% appearing once. The starting material was CD4+ or CD8+ T cells sorted from blood, obtained in a trial of the OX40 agonist ivuxolimab. The receptors originated from an adult with an advanced solid tumor such as melanoma, head and neck, liver or kidney cancer. CDR3s include the opening cysteine and the closing phenylalanine or tryptophan. The D gene is left open where the match is weak. Where a row states a size, it is once, few, many or the class of an expanded clone; other rows omit it.

>15|-|TRBV7-6|TRBJ2-7|-
TGTGCCAGCAGTTCTAGACAGGCAGGGACCTACGAGCAGTACTTC
CASSSRQAGTYEQYF
>14|TRBD2|TRBV11-2|TRBJ2-3|once
TGTGCCAGCAGCCCGGGACTAGCGGGAGTTACGCAGTATTTT
CASSPGLAGVTQYF
>13|TRBD1|TRBV7-6|TRBJ2-7|-
TGTGCCAGCAGCTTAGGGACAGGAGGCGAGCAGTACTTC
CASSLGTGGEQYF
>15|TRBD1|TRBV7-9|TRBJ2-7|-
TGTGCCAGCAGCTTAGGAATGCGAAGACAGGGGGAGCAGTACTTC
CASSLGMRRQGEQYF
>14|TRBD1|TRBV6-5|TRBJ1-1|-
TGTGCCAGCAGACTACAGGGGGCGGTCACTGAAGCTTTCTTT
CASRLQGAVTEAFF
>15|TRBD1|TRBV7-9|TRBJ2-3|-
TGTGCCAGCAGCCAAGGGACAGGGAGCGCAGATACGCAGTATTTT
CASSQGTGSADTQYF
>13|TRBD1|TRBV6-5|TRBJ2-2|-
TGTGCCAGCAGCACAGGGGAGCCCGGGGAGCTGTTTTTT
CASSTGEPGELFF
>15|TRBD1|TRBV2|TRBJ1-5|-
TGTGCCAGCAGCATCTCAAGGGGGCAGAGTCAGCCCCAGCATTTT
CASSISRGQSQPQHF
>16|TRBD1|TRBV27|TRBJ2-5|-
TGTGCCAGCAGTTCGATCCCGGGACAGGATCAAGAGACCCAGTACTTC
CASSSIPGQDQETQYF
>14|-|TRBV27|TRBJ2-7|once
TGTGCCAGCAGTTTAAACGGGCCGCCTTACGAGCAGTACTTC
CASSLNGPPYEQYF
>18|TRBD2|TRBV28|TRBJ2-7|-
TGTGCCAGCAGTTTGGGGACTAGCGATCGAATAAGCTCCTACGAGCAGTACTTC
CASSLGTSDRISSYEQYF
>16|TRBD2|TRBV5-1|TRBJ2-7|-
TGCGCCAGCAGCTTGGCCGGCGGGAGGGCCTCCTACGAGCAGTACTTC
CASSLAGGRASYEQYF
>14|-|TRBV2|TRBJ2-6|-
TGTGCCAGCCCCAGTAGGGCTGGGGCCAACGTCCTGACTTTC
CASPSRAGANVLTF
>15|-|TRBV7-8|TRBJ2-7|-
TGTGCCAGCAGCCCTGGGACCCTGAGGAACTACGAGCAGTACTTC
CASSPGTLRNYEQYF
>16|-|TRBV27|TRBJ2-3|-
TGTGCCAGCAGTTTATCTCTCGTTCCCAGCACAGATACGCAGTATTTT
CASSLSLVPSTDTQYF
>13|TRBD1|TRBV11-2|TRBJ2-5|-
TGTGCCAGCAGCCGAGACAGGGGAGAGACCCAGTACTTC
CASSRDRGETQYF